The 10 T cell receptor beta chains below were found in one sample sequenced in a study of blood T cell repertoires in COVID-19. Sequenced by immunoSEQ multiplex PCR; TCRdb stores in-frame clones only, minus some. The sample lists tens of thousands of clones, 75% to 85% occurring once. The sample consisted of peripheral blood. All receptors derive from a woman aged 80 or over with acute or convalescent COVID-19.

The gene calls are TRBV29-1 and TRBJ2-7; possibly TRBD2 for D (5 bases). The CDR3 spans 14 residues. The ends were cut back, 0 bases at V and 5 bases at J, with 14 bases in the middle. Germline loops: CDR1 SQVTM, CDR2 ANQGSEA. The chain's CDR3 is CSVEEGSPGDEQYF. CDR3 nucleotide sequence: TGCAGCGTTGAAGAGGGGAGTCCAGGCGACGAGCAGTACTTC.

The CDR3 DNA follows: TGTGCCTGGAATCGAGGGGGCACGGGCACCGGGGAGCTGTTTTTT. It encodes CAWNRGGTGTGELFF. The chain employs TRBV30 and TRBJ2-2, with TRBD1 identical over 7 bases. Looked up from germline, CDR1 is GTSNPN and CDR2 is SVGIG (reference sequence). The CDR3 length is 15 residues. The V and J ends lost 4 bases and 4 bases, in that order; junction bases with no gene match: 9. Based on the CDR3 plus reference TRBV30 and TRBJ2-2, the full variable domain is SQTIHQWPATLVQPVGSPLSLECTVEGTSNPNLYWYRQAAGRGLQLLFYSVGIGQISSEVPQNLSASRPQDRQFILSSKKLLLSDSGFYLCAWNRGGTGTGELFFGEGSRLTVL.

The chain is built from TRBV23-1 and TRBJ2-1; 14 nucleotides line up with TRBD2. TRBV23-1 is noted as an ORF with a role that remains uncertain. V lost 4 bases and J lost 0; bases outside the gene matches: 23. The CDR3 loop spans 24 amino acids. In DNA, the CDR3 is TGCGCCAGCAGTCCCATTGGGCAGCCTACGACTAGCGGGAGGGTAACTTGCTCCTACAATGAGCAGTTCTTC. Translating gives CASSPIGQPTTSGRVTCSYNEQFF.

This sequence joins TRBV12-2 and TRBJ2-5; the table's D call of TRBD2 was not tested on the DNA. TRBV12-2 is noted as a pseudogene. There are 14 residues in the CDR3. The CDR3 DNA reads TGTGCAAGTCGCTGGACTAGCACCCAAGAGACCCAGTACTTC. Translating gives CASRWTSTQETQYF.

This clone was seen only once. The CDR3 nucleotides read TGTGCCATCAGTGCCCAGGGGTACGAGCAGTACTTC. Amino acids: CAISAQGYEQYF. This sequence joins TRBV10-3 and TRBJ2-7; possibly TRBD1 for D (6 bases). Germline-derived CDR1 and CDR2 are ENHRY and SYGVKD. Trimming stripped 4 bases from V and 4 bases from J, with 8 bases between. The CDR3 loop spans 12 amino acids.

This clone was seen a few times. This chain links TRBV6-5 with TRBJ2-7; the match to TRBD1 covers 8 bases. CDR1 is MNHEY and CDR2 is SVGAGI in the germline V gene. The CDR3 runs to 15 residues. V lost 6 bases, J lost 2 bases, and 9 bases stayed unmatched. The CDR3 DNA reads as TGTGCCAGCAGCCGCGCAGGACAGGGAGCCTACGAGCAGTACTTC. It encodes CASSRAGQGAYEQYF.

The chain is built from TRBV3-1 (or the pseudogene TRBV3-2) and TRBJ2-5; possibly TRBD2 for D (5 bases). Germline lookup yields CDR1 LGHDT and CDR2 YNNKEL (reference sequence). Trimming took 5 bases from V and 5 from J, leaving 12 bases between them. This CDR3 contains 13 residues. DNA for the CDR3: TGTGCCAGCAGCGGCGGATGGAGGGAGACCCAGTACTTC. Amino acid sequence: CASSGGWRETQYF.

A word on this clone: Other DNA sequences of this sample code for an identical CDR3. The chain joins TRBV5-1 to TRBJ2-1; the match to TRBD1 covers 9 bases. From germline, CDR1 is SGHRS and CDR2 YFSETQ. This CDR3 has 14 amino acids. The junction had 6 bases not matched to a gene; V was cut back by 3 bases and J by 8 bases. The CDR3 sequence is CASSSGQGTDEQFF. The DNA of the CDR3 is TGCGCCAGCAGCTCTGGACAGGGGACGGATGAGCAGTTCTTC.

The chain's CDR3 is CASSDKGDILYEQYF. The CDR3 region has the DNA TGTGCCAGCAGTGATAAAGGGGACATTTTGTACGAGCAGTACTTC. This rearrangement joins TRBV6-1 to TRBJ2-7; tentatively, D is TRBD1 (6 bases). Germline lookup yields CDR1 MNHNS and CDR2 SASEGT. The V gene lost 3 bases and the J gene lost 4 bases, with 16 bases spanning the gap. The CDR3 consists of 15 residues.

The chain recombines TRBV12-5 with TRBJ2-5, with D tentatively TRBD2 (5 bases). CDR3 size: 12 residues. Germline CDR1 LGHNT, CDR2 FRNRAP. V gave up 9 bases and J gave up 7 bases, with 15 bases separating them. CDR3 amino acids: CASSDYLGTQYF. For the CDR3, the DNA is TGTGCTAGCTCAGACTATTTAGGGACCCAGTACTTC.